The rows below give T cell receptor beta chains drawn from one sample of a study of Tregs in tolerant kidney transplant recipients. Using immunoSEQ multiplex PCR, the repertoire was profiled, and TCRdb retains in-frame clones only, with some absent. In the table there are around 120,000 clones, around 91% of which are singletons. Sequencing was done on a sample of CD4+ T cells from blood. These receptors originate from a human donor in good health. CDR3s include the opening cysteine and the closing phenylalanine or tryptophan. The D gene is left open where the match is weak. The size entry is marked missing in some rows and otherwise reads once, few, many or a size class.

j_gene | d_gene | v_gene | abundance | CDR3aa | CDR3nt
TRBJ1-1 | - | TRBV5-1 | - | CASSLGREAEAFF | TGCGCCAGCAGCTTGGGAAGGGAGGCTGAAGCTTTCTTT
TRBJ2-5 | TRBD2 | TRBV5-1 | - | CASSLIPGGTQETQYF | TGCGCCAGCAGCTTGATCCCGGGGGGGACTCAAGAGACCCAGTACTTC
TRBJ1-2 | - | TRBV5-1 | - | CASSLKASYGYTF | TGCGCCAGCAGCTTGAAAGCCTCCTATGGCTACACCTTC
TRBJ1-2 | TRBD1 | TRBV6-5 | - | CASSWSGQGAYGYTF | TGTGCCAGCAGTTGGTCGGGACAGGGGGCGTATGGCTACACCTTC
TRBJ2-3 | - | TRBV2 | few | CASGVTGTDTQYF | TGTGCCAGTGGGGTGACAGGCACAGATACGCAGTATTTT
TRBJ2-3 | TRBD2 | TRBV7-9 | - | CASKLAGVDTQYF | TGTGCCAGCAAGCTAGCGGGAGTAGATACGCAGTATTTT
TRBJ1-5 | - | TRBV7-8 | - | CASSLVTGSNQPQHF | TGTGCCAGCAGCTTAGTCACAGGGAGCAATCAGCCCCAGCATTTT
TRBJ2-1 | TRBD1 | TRBV18 | - | CASSAPGTGNNEQFF | TGTGCCAGCTCAGCCCCCGGGACAGGAAACAATGAGCAGTTCTTC
TRBJ1-2 | TRBD1 | TRBV19 | - | CASMGTALYGYTF | TGTGCCAGTATGGGGACAGCGTTATATGGCTACACCTTC
TRBJ2-1 | - | TRBV7-6 | - | CASSGTLATPQFF | TGTGCCAGCAGCGGGACCTTAGCCACTCCGCAGTTCTTC
TRBJ2-1 | - | TRBV14 | - | CASSAWGAGSYNEQFF | TGTGCCAGCAGCGCCTGGGGGGCGGGGTCCTACAATGAGCAGTTCTTC
TRBJ1-3 | TRBD1 | TRBV10-3 | - | CAISGAEQGRAGNTIYF | TGTGCCATCAGTGGAGCGGAACAGGGGAGGGCTGGAAACACCATATATTTT
TRBJ2-7 | - | TRBV4-1 | - | CASSQPQAEQYF | TGCGCCAGCAGCCAACCGCAGGCCGAGCAGTACTTC
TRBJ2-3 | - | TRBV7-9 | - | CASSFLPGQSYF | TGTGCCAGCAGCTTTTTACCCGGACAGTCGTATTTT
TRBJ1-3 | - | TRBV11-2 | - | CASSLFTGTGNTIYF | TGTGCCAGCAGCTTATTTACGGGAACTGGAAACACCATATATTTT
TRBJ2-1 | - | TRBV21-1 | - | CASSTKGEGVGYNEQFF | TGTGCCAGCAGCACCAAGGGGGAGGGAGTGGGCTACAATGAGCAGTTCTTC
TRBJ1-5 | - | TRBV7-9 | - | CASSLGADQPQHF | TGTGCCAGCAGCCTGGGGGCAGATCAGCCCCAGCATTTT
TRBJ2-7 | TRBD2 | TRBV5-4 | - | CASSRVGGTPYEQYF | TGTGCCAGCAGCCGGGTGGGGGGGACCCCCTACGAGCAGTACTTC
TRBJ1-2 | - | TRBV19 | - | CASSRPREQSYGYTF | TGTGCCAGTAGTCGTCCGAGGGAACAGTCCTATGGCTACACCTTC
TRBJ1-2 | - | TRBV18 | - | CASSPPYGAANYGYTF | TGTGCCAGCTCACCACCTTACGGAGCCGCTAACTATGGCTACACCTTC
TRBJ2-5 | - | TRBV5-1 | - | CASSGEAASRGETQYF | TGCGCCAGCAGCGGAGAAGCGGCTAGCCGGGGGGAGACCCAGTACTTC
TRBJ1-2 | - | TRBV11-2 | - | CASSLTGTHSAF | TGTGCCAGCAGCTTAACCGGGACCCATAGCGCCTTC
TRBJ2-1 | - | TRBV5-1 | - | CASSLGPWDNEQFF | TGCGCCAGCAGCTTGGGGCCTTGGGACAATGAGCAGTTCTTC
TRBJ2-7 | - | TRBV4-1 | - | CASSQELGAVEQYF | TGCGCCAGCAGCCAAGAGTTGGGGGCTGTCGAGCAGTACTTC
TRBJ1-2 | - | TRBV30 | - | CAWSNSGGYGYTF | TGTGCCTGGAGTAACTCGGGCGGATATGGCTACACCTTC
TRBJ2-7 | - | TRBV5-4 | - | CASSLAGQGSYEQYF | TGTGCCAGCAGCTTGGCCGGTCAGGGTTCCTACGAGCAGTACTTC
TRBJ2-7 | TRBD2 | TRBV5-4 | - | CASRATSGSSYEQYF | TGTGCCAGCAGAGCGACTAGCGGGAGCTCCTACGAGCAGTACTTC